These T cell receptor beta chains were read from a single sample in a study of shared T cell receptors in the human thymus. Some clones are missing from TCRdb's copy, which holds only in-frame ones; the method was immunoSEQ multiplex PCR. The table lists 450,000 to 650,000 clones, approximately 78% of them singletons, with less than 0.015% in the top ten. These data are also associated with another study on human thymus T cells.

Source material: thymocytes. These receptors originate from a boy in the first two years of life with a congenital heart defect. Both conserved end residues are part of each CDR3. Each record gives: clone size, D gene, V gene, J gene, CDR3 protein, CDR3 DNA. D genes are given only for firm matches. Not all rows give a size; the values are once, few, many and, for expanded clones, a class.

abundance: -
d_gene: -
v_gene: TRBV6-5
j_gene: TRBJ1-2
CDR3aa: CASSYPLSSQTF
CDR3nt: TGTGCCAGCAGTTATCCGTTGTCGTCCCAGACCTTC

abundance: -
d_gene: -
v_gene: TRBV5-1
j_gene: TRBJ1-1
CDR3aa: CASSLPPRGGEDEAFF
CDR3nt: TGCGCCAGCAGCTTGCCCCCTCGGGGTGGGGAGGATGAAGCTTTCTTT

abundance: -
d_gene: TRBD2
v_gene: TRBV19
j_gene: TRBJ2-7
CDR3aa: CASMQTSDSSYEQYF
CDR3nt: TGTGCCAGTATGCAGACTAGCGATAGCTCCTACGAGCAGTACTTC

abundance: -
d_gene: -
v_gene: TRBV4-1
j_gene: TRBJ2-7
CDR3aa: CASSQDVAGLDEQYF
CDR3nt: TGCGCCAGCAGCCAAGATGTGGCAGGGTTAGACGAGCAGTACTTC

abundance: few
d_gene: TRBD1
v_gene: TRBV5-1
j_gene: TRBJ1-1
CDR3aa: CASSYQGGTATEAFF
CDR3nt: TGCGCCAGCAGCTACCAAGGGGGCACGGCCACTGAAGCTTTCTTT

abundance: -
d_gene: TRBD2
v_gene: TRBV2
j_gene: TRBJ2-3
CDR3aa: CASSVLADYTDTQYF
CDR3nt: TGTGCCAGCAGTGTGCTAGCGGATTACACAGATACGCAGTATTTT

abundance: -
d_gene: TRBD2
v_gene: TRBV28
j_gene: TRBJ2-7
CDR3aa: CASSLWGGFYEQYF
CDR3nt: TGTGCCAGCAGTTTGTGGGGGGGATTCTACGAGCAGTACTTC

abundance: -
d_gene: -
v_gene: TRBV29-1
j_gene: TRBJ2-5
CDR3aa: CSVESTGTQYF
CDR3nt: TGCAGCGTTGAGAGTACAGGGACCCAGTACTTC

abundance: -
d_gene: -
v_gene: TRBV7-9
j_gene: TRBJ2-7
CDR3aa: CASSSAGSYEQYF
CDR3nt: TGTGCCAGCAGTTCCGCGGGGTCCTACGAGCAGTACTTC

abundance: -
d_gene: TRBD1
v_gene: TRBV6-1
j_gene: TRBJ1-1
CDR3aa: CASSDLTGTDTEAFF
CDR3nt: TGTGCCAGCAGTGACCTCACCGGGACAGACACTGAAGCTTTCTTT

abundance: once
d_gene: -
v_gene: TRBV5-1
j_gene: TRBJ2-7
CDR3aa: CASSYGQSYEQYF
CDR3nt: TGCGCCAGCAGTTACGGACAGTCCTACGAGCAGTACTTC

abundance: few
d_gene: TRBD2
v_gene: TRBV4-1
j_gene: TRBJ2-5
CDR3aa: CASSQDLLSGSGETQYF
CDR3nt: TGCGCCAGCAGCCAAGACCTCCTTAGCGGGAGTGGGGAGACCCAGTACTTC

abundance: once
d_gene: TRBD2
v_gene: TRBV30
j_gene: TRBJ2-4
CDR3aa: CAWSESHRLARGIQYF
CDR3nt: TGTGCCTGGAGTGAATCCCATAGACTAGCGAGGGGCATTCAGTACTTC

abundance: -
d_gene: -
v_gene: TRBV9
j_gene: TRBJ2-2
CDR3aa: CASSPRAGELFF
CDR3nt: TGTGCCAGCAGCCCCAGGGCCGGGGAGCTGTTTTTT

abundance: once
d_gene: -
v_gene: TRBV6-1
j_gene: TRBJ2-7
CDR3aa: CASSPTFSGAYEQYF
CDR3nt: TGTGCCAGCAGTCCCACATTTTCCGGGGCCTACGAGCAGTACTTC

abundance: -
d_gene: TRBD2
v_gene: TRBV9
j_gene: TRBJ2-7
CDR3aa: CASSVGENREISGRADEQYF
CDR3nt: TGTGCCAGCAGCGTAGGAGAGAATAGGGAAATCAGCGGGAGGGCCGACGAGCAGTACTTC

abundance: once
d_gene: TRBD2
v_gene: TRBV6-7
j_gene: TRBJ2-1
CDR3aa: CASSPLAGGPCLNEQFF
CDR3nt: TGTGCCAGCAGTCCACTAGCGGGAGGGCCGTGTCTCAATGAGCAGTTCTTC

abundance: -
d_gene: -
v_gene: TRBV10-3
j_gene: TRBJ2-2
CDR3aa: CAITPTGVAGELFF
CDR3nt: TGTGCCATCACTCCTACAGGAGTCGCCGGGGAGCTGTTTTTT

abundance: -
d_gene: -
v_gene: TRBV6-1
j_gene: TRBJ1-2
CDR3aa: CASSDQGVYGYTF
CDR3nt: TGTGCCAGCAGTGACCAGGGCGTCTATGGCTACACCTTC

abundance: -
d_gene: TRBD2
v_gene: TRBV2
j_gene: TRBJ2-1
CDR3aa: CASRTSGPDNEQFF
CDR3nt: TGTGCCAGCAGGACTAGCGGACCTGACAATGAGCAGTTCTTC

abundance: -
d_gene: -
v_gene: TRBV19
j_gene: TRBJ2-3
CDR3aa: CASSNRRHPSTGTQYF
CDR3nt: TGTGCCAGTAGTAACCGACGCCATCCGTCGACTGGTACGCAGTATTTT

abundance: -
d_gene: TRBD2
v_gene: TRBV11-3
j_gene: TRBJ2-5
CDR3aa: CASSFSGRAPSETQYF
CDR3nt: TGTGCCAGCAGCTTTAGCGGGAGGGCCCCAAGCGAGACCCAGTACTTC

abundance: -
d_gene: -
v_gene: TRBV7-2
j_gene: TRBJ2-5
CDR3aa: CASSLEEKTQYF
CDR3nt: TGTGCCAGCAGCTTAGAGGAGAAGACCCAGTACTTC